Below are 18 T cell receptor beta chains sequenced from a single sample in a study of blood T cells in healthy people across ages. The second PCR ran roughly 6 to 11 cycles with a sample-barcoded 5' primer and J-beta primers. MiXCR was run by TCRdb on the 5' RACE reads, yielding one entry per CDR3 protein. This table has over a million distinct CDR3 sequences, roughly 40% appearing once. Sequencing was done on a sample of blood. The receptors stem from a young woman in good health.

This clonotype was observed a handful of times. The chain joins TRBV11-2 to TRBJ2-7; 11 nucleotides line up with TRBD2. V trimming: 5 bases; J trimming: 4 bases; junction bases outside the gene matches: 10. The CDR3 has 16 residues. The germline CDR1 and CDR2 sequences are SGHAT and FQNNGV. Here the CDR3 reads CASSPQSSGGKYEQYF. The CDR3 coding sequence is TGTGCCAGCAGCCCCCAATCTAGCGGGGGGAAATACGAGCAGTACTTC.

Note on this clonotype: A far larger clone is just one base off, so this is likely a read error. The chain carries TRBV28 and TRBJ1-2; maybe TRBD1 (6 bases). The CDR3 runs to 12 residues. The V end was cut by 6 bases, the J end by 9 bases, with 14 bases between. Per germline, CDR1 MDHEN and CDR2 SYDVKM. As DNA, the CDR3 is TGTGCCAGCAGCCTCACAGGGTATTGCTACACCTTC. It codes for CASSLTGYCYTF.

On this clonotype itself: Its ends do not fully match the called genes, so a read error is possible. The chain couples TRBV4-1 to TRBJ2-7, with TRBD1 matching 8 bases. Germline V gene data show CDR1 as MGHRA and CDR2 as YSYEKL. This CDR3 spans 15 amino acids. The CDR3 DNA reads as TGTGCCAGCAGCCAAATACAGGGGGAGCCCTACGAGCAGTACTTC. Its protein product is CASSQIQGEPYEQYF.

The CDR3 loop is CASKLDSYEQYF. CDR3 in DNA: TGTGCCAGCAAGTTAGACTCCTACGAGCAGTACTTC. The V and J genes are TRBV2 and TRBJ2-7; D unresolved. Germline CDR1 reads SNHLY; CDR2 reads FYNNEI. Trimming took off 7 bases at V and 0 bases at J, with 7 bases between the two ends. This CDR3 spans 12 amino acids.

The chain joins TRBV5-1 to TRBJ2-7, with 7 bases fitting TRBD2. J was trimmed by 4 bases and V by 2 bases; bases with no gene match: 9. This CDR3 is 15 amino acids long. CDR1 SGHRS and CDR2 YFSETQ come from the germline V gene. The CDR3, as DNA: TGCGCCAGCAGCTTCTTCGCGGGAGCTGCTTACGAGCAGTACTTC. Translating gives CASSFFAGAAYEQYF.

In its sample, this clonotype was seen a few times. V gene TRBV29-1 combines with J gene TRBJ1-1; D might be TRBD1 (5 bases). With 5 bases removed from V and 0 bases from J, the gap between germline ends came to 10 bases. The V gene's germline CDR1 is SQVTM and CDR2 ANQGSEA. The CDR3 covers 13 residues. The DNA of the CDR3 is TGCAGCGTTCAGGACATGATGAACACTGAAGCTTTCTTT. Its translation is CSVQDMMNTEAFF.

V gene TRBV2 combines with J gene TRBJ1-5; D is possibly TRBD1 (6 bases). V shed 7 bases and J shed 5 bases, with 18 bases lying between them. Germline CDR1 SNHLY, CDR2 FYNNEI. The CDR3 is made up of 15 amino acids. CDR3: CASKVWGAVDQPQHF. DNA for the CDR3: TGTGCCAGCAAGGTTTGGGGGGCTGTAGATCAGCCCCAGCATTTT.

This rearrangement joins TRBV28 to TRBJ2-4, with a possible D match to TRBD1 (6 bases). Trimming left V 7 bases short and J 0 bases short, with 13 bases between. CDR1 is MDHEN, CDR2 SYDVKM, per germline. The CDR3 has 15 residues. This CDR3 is CASTHAQGAKNIQYF. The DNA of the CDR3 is TGTGCCAGCACCCACGCACAGGGAGCCAAAAACATTCAGTACTTC.

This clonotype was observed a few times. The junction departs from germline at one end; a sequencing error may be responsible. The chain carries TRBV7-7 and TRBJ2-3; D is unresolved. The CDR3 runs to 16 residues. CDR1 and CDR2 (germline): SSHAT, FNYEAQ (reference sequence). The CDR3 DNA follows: TGTGCTAGCAGCTTTAGAGCAGGTCGCACCACAGATACGCAGTATTTT. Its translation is CASSFRAGRTTDTQYF.

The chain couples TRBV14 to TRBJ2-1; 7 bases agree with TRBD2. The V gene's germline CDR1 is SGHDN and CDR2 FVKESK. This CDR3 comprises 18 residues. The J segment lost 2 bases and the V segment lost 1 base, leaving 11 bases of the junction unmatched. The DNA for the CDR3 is TGTGCCAGCAGCCAAGCATGGGCTAGCGGACAAACCTACAATGAGCAGTTCTTC. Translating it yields CASSQAWASGQTYNEQFF.

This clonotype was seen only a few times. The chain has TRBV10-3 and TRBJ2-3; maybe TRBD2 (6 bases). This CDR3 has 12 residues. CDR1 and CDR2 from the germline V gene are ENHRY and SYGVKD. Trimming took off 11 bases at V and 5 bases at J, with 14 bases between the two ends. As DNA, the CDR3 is TGTGCCGTACGGAGGGCCGGAGATACGCAGTATTTT. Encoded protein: CAVRRAGDTQYF.

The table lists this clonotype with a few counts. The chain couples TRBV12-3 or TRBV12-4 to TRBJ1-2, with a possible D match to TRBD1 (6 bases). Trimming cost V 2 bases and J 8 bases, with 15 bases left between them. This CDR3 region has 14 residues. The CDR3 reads CASSLSGVGVGYTF. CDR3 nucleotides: TGTGCCAGCAGTTTATCAGGGGTCGGTGTGGGCTACACCTTC.

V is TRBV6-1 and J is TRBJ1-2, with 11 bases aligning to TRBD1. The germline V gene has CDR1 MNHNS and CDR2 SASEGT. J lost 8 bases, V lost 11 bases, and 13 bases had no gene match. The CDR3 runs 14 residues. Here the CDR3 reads CACTGRDRGNGYTF. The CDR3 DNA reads TGTGCCTGCACCGGTAGGGACAGGGGGAACGGCTACACCTTC.

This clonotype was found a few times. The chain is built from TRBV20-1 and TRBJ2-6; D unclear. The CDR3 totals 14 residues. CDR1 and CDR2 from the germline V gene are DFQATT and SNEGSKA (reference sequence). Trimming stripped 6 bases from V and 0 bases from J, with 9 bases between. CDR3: CSAKPLSGANVLTF. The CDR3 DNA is TGCAGTGCAAAGCCCCTCTCTGGGGCCAACGTCCTGACTTTC.

DNA for the CDR3: TGTGCCAGCAGCGGCTCAAGGTTCGGAGGAGCTTTCTTT. Translated, it gives CASSGSRFGGAFF. The chain recombines TRBV12-3 or TRBV12-4 with TRBJ1-1, with unresolved D. This CDR3 contains 13 residues. The V end lost 6 bases, the J end lost 10 bases, and 18 bases lay between the germline ends.

The CDR3 spells CASSSDTHQPQHF. Here the CDR3 DNA reads TGTGCCAGCAGCTCGGACACTCATCAGCCCCAGCATTTT. The V gene is TRBV11-1, the J gene TRBJ1-5, with D tentatively TRBD1 (5 bases). The CDR3 runs to 13 residues. Trimming cost V 4 bases and J 5 bases, with 9 bases left between them. From germline, CDR1 is SGHAT and CDR2 FQDESV (reference sequence).

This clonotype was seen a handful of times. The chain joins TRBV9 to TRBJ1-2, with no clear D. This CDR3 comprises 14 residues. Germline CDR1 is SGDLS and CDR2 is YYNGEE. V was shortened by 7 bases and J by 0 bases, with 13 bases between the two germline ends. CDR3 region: CASSSTSANYGYTF. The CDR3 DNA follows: TGTGCCAGCTCTTCTACCTCCGCTAACTATGGCTACACCTTC.

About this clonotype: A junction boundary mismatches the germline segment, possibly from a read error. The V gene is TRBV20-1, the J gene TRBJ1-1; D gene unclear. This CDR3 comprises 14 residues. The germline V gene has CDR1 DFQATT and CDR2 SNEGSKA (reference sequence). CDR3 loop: CSASGGILNTKAFF. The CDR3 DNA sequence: TGCAGTGCTAGCGGCGGGATATTGAACACTAAAGCTTTCTTT.